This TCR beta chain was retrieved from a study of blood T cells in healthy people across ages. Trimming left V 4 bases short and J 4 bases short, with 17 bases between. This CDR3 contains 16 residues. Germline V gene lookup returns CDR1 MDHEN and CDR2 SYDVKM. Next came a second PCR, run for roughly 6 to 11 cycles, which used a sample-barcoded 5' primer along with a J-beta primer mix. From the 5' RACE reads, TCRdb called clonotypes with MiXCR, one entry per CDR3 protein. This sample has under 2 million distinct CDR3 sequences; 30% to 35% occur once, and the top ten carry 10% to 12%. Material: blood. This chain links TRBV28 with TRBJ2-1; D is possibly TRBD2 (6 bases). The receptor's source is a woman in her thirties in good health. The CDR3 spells CASSSRGREYYNEQFF. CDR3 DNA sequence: TGTGCCAGCAGTTCCCGGGGACGGGAGTATTACAATGAGCAGTTCTTC.